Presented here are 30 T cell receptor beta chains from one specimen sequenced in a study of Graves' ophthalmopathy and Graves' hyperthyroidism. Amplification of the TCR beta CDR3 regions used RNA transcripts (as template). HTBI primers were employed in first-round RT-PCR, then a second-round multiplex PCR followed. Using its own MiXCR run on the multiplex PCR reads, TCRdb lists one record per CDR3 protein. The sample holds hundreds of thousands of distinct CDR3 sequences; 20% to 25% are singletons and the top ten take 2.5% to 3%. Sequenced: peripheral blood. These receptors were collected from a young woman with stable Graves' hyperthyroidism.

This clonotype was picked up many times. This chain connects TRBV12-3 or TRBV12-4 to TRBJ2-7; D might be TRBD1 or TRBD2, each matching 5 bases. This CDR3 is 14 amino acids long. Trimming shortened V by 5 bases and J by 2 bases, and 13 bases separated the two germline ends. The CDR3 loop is CASSPRDGPYEQYF. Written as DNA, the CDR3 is TGTGCCAGCAGTCCCCGGGACGGACCCTACGAGCAGTACTTC.

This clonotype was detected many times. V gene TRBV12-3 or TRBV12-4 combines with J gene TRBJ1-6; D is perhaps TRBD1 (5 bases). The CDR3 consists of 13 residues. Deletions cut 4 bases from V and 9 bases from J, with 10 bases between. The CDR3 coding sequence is TGTGCCAGCAGTTCCTCAGGGAGTTCACCCCTCCACTTT. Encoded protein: CASSSSGSSPLHF.

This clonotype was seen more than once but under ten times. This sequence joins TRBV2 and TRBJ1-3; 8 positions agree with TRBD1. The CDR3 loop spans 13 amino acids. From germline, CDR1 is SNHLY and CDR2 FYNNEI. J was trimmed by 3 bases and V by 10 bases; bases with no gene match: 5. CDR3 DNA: TGTGCCACTCCGGACAGGGATGGAAACACCATATATTTT. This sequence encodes CATPDRDGNTIYF. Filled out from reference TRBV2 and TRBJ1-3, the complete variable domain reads EPEVTQTPSHQVTQMGQEVILRCVPISNHLYFYWYRQILGQKVEFLVSFYNNEISEKSEIFDDQFSVERPDGSNFTLKIRSTKLEDSAMYFCATPDRDGNTIYFGEGSWLTVV.

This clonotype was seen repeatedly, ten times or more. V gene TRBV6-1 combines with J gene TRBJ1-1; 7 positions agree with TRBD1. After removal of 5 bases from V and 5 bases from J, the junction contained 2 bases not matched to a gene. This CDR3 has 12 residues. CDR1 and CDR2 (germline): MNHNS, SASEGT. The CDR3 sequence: CASSRRGTEAFF. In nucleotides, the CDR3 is TGTGCCAGCAGTCGCAGGGGGACTGAAGCTTTCTTT.

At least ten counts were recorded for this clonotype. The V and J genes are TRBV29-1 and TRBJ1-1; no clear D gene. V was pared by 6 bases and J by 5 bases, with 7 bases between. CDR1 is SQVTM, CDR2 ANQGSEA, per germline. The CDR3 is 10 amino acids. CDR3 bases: TGCAGCGTGGAACAAACTGAAGCTTTCTTT. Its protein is CSVEQTEAFF.

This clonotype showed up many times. The DNA of the CDR3 is TGTGCCAGCAGTGAATTTGGGGGGGGGAGTGGTGGCTACACCTTC. It codes for CASSEFGGGSGGYTF. The chain is built from TRBV25-1 and TRBJ1-2; maybe TRBD1 (5 bases). Trimming took off 1 base at V and 7 bases at J, with 16 bases between the two ends. Germline CDR1 and CDR2: MGHDK and SYGVNS. The CDR3 runs 15 residues.

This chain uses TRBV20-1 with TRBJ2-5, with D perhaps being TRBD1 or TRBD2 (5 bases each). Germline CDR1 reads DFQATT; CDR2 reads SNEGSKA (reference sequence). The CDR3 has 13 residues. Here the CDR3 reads CSVARDQQETQYF. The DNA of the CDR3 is TGCAGCGTGGCCCGGGACCAACAAGAGACCCAGTACTTC.

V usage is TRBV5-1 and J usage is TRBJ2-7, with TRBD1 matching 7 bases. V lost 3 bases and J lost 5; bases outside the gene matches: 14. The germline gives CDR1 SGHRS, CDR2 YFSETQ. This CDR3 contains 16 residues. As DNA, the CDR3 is TGCGCCAGCAGCTCCGGGACAGCTGACCCAGGGGACGAGCAGTACTTC. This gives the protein CASSSGTADPGDEQYF.

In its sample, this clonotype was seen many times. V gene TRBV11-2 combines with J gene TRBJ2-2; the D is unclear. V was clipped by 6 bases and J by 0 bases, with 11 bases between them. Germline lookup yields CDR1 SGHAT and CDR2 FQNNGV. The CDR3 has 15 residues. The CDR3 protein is CASRRGDANTGELFF. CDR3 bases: TGTGCCAGCAGGCGCGGAGATGCGAACACCGGGGAGCTGTTTTTT.

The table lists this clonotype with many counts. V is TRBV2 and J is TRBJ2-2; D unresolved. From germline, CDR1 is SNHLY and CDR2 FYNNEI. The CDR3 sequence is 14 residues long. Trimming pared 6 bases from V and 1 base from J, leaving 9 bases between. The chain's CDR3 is CASRKLLNTGELFF. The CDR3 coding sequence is TGTGCCAGCAGAAAGTTGTTGAACACCGGGGAGCTGTTTTTT.

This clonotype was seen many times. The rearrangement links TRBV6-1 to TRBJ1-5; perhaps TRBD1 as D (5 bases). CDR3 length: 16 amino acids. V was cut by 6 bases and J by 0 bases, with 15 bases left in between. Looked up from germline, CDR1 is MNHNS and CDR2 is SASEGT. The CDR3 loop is CASSQGTDYSNQPQHF. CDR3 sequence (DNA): TGTGCCAGCAGCCAAGGGACCGATTATAGCAATCAGCCCCAGCATTTT.

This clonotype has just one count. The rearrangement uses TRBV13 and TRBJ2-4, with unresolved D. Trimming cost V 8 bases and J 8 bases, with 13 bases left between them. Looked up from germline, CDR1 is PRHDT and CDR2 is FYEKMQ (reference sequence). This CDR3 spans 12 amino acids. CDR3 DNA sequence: TGTGCCAGCCAGGAAGGCCTGGACATTCAGTACTTC. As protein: CASQEGLDIQYF.

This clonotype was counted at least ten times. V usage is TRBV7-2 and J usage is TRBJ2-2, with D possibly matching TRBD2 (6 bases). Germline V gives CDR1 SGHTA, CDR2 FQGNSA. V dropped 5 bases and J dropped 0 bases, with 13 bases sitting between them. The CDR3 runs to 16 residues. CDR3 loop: CASSRMASANTGELFF. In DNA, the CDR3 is TGTGCCAGCAGCCGGATGGCTAGCGCGAACACCGGGGAGCTGTTTTTT.

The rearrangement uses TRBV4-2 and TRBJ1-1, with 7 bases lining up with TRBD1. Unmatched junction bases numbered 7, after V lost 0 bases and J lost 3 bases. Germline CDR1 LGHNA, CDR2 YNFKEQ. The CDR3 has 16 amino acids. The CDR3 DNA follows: TGTGCCAGCAGCCAAGACCCTACAGGGGTGGACACTGAAGCTTTCTTT. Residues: CASSQDPTGVDTEAFF.

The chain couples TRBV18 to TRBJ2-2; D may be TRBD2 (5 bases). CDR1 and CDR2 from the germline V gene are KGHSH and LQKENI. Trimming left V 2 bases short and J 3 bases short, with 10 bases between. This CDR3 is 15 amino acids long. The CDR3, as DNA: TGTGCCAGCTCACCATTGCGGGTTGACACCGGGGAGCTGTTTTTT. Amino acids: CASSPLRVDTGELFF.

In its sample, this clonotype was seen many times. CDR3 amino acids: CASRGEDSTPYEQYF. The CDR3 DNA reads as TGTGCCAGCAGAGGCGAGGACAGTACCCCCTACGAGCAGTACTTC. The chain carries TRBV25-1 and TRBJ2-7; tentative D call: TRBD1 (6 bases). This CDR3 contains 15 residues. Germline CDR1 is MGHDK and CDR2 is SYGVNS. V lost 6 bases, J lost 2 bases, and 17 bases lay in between.

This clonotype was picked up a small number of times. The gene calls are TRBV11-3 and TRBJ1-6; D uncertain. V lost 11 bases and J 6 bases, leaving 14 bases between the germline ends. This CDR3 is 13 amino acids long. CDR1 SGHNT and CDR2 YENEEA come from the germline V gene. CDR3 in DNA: TGTGCCTCCTCGGACGGACCTAATTCACCCCTCCACTTT. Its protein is CASSDGPNSPLHF.

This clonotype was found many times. The CDR3 DNA is TGTGCCAGCAGTGCTTCTAGCGCCAGCTCCTACGAGCAGTACTTC. Its protein product is CASSASSASSYEQYF. The rearrangement uses TRBV28 and TRBJ2-7, with D perhaps TRBD2 (6 bases). Germline V gene sequence: CDR1 MDHEN, CDR2 SYDVKM. With 5 bases removed from V and 0 bases from J, the gap between germline ends came to 14 bases. The CDR3 has 15 amino acids. Filled out from reference TRBV28 and TRBJ2-7, the complete variable domain reads DVKVTQSSRYLVKRTGEKVFLECVQDMDHENMFWYRQDPGLGLRLIYFSYDVKMKEKGDIPEGYSVSREKKERFSLILESASTNQTSMYLCASSASSASSYEQYFGPGTRLTVT.

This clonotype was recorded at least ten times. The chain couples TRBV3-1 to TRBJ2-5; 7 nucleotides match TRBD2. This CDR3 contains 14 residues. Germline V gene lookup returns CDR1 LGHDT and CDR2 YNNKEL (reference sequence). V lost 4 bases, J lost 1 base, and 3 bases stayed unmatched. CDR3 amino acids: CASSPRGTQETQYF. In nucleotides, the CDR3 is TGTGCCAGCAGCCCGCGGGGGACCCAAGAGACCCAGTACTTC.

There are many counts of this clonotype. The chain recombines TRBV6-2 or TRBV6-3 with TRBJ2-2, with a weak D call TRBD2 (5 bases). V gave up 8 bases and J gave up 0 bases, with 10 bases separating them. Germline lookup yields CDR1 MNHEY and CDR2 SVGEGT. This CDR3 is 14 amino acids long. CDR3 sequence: CASRSGTNTGELFF. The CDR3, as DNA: TGTGCCAGCCGGAGCGGAACGAACACCGGGGAGCTGTTTTTT.

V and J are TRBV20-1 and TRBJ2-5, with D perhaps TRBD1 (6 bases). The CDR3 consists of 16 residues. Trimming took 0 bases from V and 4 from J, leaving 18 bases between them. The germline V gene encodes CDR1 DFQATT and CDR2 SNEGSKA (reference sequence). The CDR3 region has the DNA TGCAGTGCTAGAGATGCGAAGACTGGGGGCGCAGAGACCCAGTACTTC. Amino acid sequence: CSARDAKTGGAETQYF.

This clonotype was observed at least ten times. The CDR3 DNA reads as TGTGCCAGCAGACGACAGGGTCCAGAGACCCAGTACTTC. Translated: CASRRQGPETQYF. The V gene is TRBV6-2 or TRBV6-3, the J gene TRBJ2-5; the match to TRBD1 covers 7 bases. There are 13 residues in the CDR3. V lost 6 bases, J lost 4 bases, and 5 bases stayed unmatched. CDR1 is MNHEY, CDR2 SVGEGT, per germline.

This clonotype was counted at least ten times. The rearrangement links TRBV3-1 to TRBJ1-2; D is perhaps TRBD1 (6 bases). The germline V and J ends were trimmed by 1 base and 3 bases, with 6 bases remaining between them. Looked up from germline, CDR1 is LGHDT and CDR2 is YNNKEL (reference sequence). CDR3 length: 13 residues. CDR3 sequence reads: CASSQGGHYGYTF. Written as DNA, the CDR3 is TGTGCCAGCAGCCAAGGGGGGCACTATGGCTACACCTTC.

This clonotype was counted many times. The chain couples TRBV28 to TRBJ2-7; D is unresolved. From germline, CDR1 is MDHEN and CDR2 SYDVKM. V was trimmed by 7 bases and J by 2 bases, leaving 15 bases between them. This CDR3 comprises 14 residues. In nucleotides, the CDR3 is TGTGCCAGCAACCCTCACTCGACTCCCTACGAGCAGTACTTC. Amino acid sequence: CASNPHSTPYEQYF.

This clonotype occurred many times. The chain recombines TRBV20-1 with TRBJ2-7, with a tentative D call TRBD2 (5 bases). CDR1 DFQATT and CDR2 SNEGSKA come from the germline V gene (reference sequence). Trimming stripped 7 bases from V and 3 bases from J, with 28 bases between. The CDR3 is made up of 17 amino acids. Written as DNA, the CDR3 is TGCAGTGAGGAAGCGGCAGTGATTTACTTCCGCCACTACGAGCAGTACTTC. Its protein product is CSEEAAVIYFRHYEQYF.

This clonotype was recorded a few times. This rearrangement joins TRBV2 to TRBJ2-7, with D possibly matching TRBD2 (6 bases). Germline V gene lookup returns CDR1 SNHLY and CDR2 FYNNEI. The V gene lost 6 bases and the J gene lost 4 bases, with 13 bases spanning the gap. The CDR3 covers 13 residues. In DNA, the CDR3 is TGTGCCAGCAGAGAGGGACTGATATACGAGCAGTACTTC. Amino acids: CASREGLIYEQYF.

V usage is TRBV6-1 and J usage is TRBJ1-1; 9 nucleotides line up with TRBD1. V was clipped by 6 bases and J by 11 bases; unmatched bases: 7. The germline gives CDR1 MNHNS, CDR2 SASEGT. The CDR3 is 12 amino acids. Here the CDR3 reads CASSRDRAQAFF. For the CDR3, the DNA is TGTGCCAGCAGCAGGGACAGGGCCCAGGCTTTCTTT.

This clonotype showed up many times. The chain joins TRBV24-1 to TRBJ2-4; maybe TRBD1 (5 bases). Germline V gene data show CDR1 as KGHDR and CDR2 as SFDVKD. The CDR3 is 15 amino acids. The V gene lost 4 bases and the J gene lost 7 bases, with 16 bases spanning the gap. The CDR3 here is CATSDPSQGRNIQYF. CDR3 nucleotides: TGTGCCACCAGTGACCCCTCGCAGGGAAGGAACATTCAGTACTTC.

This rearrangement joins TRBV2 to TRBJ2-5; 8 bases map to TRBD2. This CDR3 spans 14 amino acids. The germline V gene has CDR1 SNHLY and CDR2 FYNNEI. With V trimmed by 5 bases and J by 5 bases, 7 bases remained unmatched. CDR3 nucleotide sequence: TGTGCCAGCAGTTTATCTCGACTAGCGGAGACCCAGTACTTC. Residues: CASSLSRLAETQYF.

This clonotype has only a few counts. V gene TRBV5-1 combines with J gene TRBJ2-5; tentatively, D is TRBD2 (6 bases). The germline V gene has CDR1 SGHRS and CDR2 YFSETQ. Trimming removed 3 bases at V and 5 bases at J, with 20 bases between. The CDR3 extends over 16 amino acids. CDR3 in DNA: TGCGCCAGCAGCTACCGCGGCGGGGAAGGCGTTGAGACCCAGTACTTC. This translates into CASSYRGGEGVETQYF.